This record looks at one TCR beta chain sequence and its context. This entry belongs to a study of blood T cell repertoires in COVID-19. The wider study: COVID-19 samples collected from the United States, Italy and Spain covered acute and convalescent phases.

Generated by immunoSEQ multiplex PCR, the TCRdb table keeps only in-frame clones and is missing some. The sample includes some 290,000 clones, approximately 89% of them seen just once. The CDR3 is 14 residues long. CDR1 and CDR2 (germline): PRHDT, FYEKMQ (reference sequence). Trimming removed 4 bases from V and 5 bases from J; junction bases left unmatched: 7. The genes are TRBV13 and TRBJ2-7; TRBD1 aligns across 8 bases. The TCR was taken from a woman under 40 who had recovered from COVID-19. Material: PBMCs or T cells enriched from blood (not recorded which). The CDR3 loop reads CASSSPDRVNEQYF. The DNA of the CDR3 is TGTGCCAGCAGCTCTCCGGACAGGGTGAACGAGCAGTACTTC.